Listed here is a single T cell receptor beta chain. The antigen remains undetermined. Sequencing used immunoSEQ multiplex PCR; TCRdb keeps in-frame clones, though not all of them. The data hold approximately 2,000,000 clones, with 85% to 95% observed a single time. The entry originates in a study of shared clonotypes between healthy human individuals. Study details: Per-donor plates numbered three CD4 naive, three CD4 memory, two CD8 naive and one CD8 memory.

Naive CD8 cells were CD45RO-negative, positively selected for CCR7, excluding terminally differentiated effector memory CD45RA+ cells. Only Caucasian adults living in Nashville, Tennessee made up the donor group. This CDR3 spans 16 amino acids. V dropped 7 bases and J dropped 3 bases, with 21 bases sitting between them. CDR1 and CDR2 (germline): LNHDA, SQIVND (reference sequence). Findings and limits, study-wide: An expected dependence of interdonor clonotype sharing on sequencing depth was noted. Only blood samples were collected, and tissue repertoires likely differ.

Source material: naive CD8+ T cells from PBMCs. The V and J genes are TRBV19 and TRBJ1-1; a possible D gene is TRBD1 (6 bases). The sequence was collected from a man aged 18 to 35 in good health. Some clones in this sample may be carry-over from other donors' samples. The CDR3 sequence: CASTHGGGRFYTEAFF. The CDR3 coding sequence is TGTGCCAGTACCCACGGGGGGGGCCGATTTTACACTGAAGCTTTCTTT.